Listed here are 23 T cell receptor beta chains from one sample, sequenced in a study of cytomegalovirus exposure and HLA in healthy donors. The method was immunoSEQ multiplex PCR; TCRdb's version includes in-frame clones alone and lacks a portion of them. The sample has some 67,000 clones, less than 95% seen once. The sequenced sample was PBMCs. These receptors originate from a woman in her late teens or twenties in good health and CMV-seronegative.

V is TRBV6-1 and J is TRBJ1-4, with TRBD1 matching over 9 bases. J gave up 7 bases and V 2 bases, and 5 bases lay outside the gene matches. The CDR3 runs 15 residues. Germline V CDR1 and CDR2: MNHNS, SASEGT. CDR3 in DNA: TGTGCCAGCAGTGAATATACAGGGGGCAGTGAAAAACTGTTTTTT. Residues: CASSEYTGGSEKLFF.

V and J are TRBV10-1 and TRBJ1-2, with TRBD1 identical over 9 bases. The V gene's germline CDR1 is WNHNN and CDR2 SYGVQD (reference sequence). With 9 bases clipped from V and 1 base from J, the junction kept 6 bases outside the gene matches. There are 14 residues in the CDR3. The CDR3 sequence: CARGQGPHNYGYTF. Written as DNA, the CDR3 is TGCGCCAGGGGACAGGGCCCTCATAACTATGGCTACACCTTC.

CDR3: CASSRQISYEQYF. In nucleotides, the CDR3 is TGTGCCAGCAGCCGTCAGATTTCGTACGAGCAGTACTTC. The chain recombines TRBV14 with TRBJ2-7, with unresolved D. The length of the CDR3 is 13 residues. Germline loops: CDR1 SGHDN, CDR2 FVKESK. With 4 bases removed from V and 4 bases from J, the gap between germline ends came to 11 bases.

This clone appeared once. The CDR3 nucleotides are TGTGCCATCAGTGACCGACTAGCGCCCACTAGCACAGATACGCAGTATTTT. Amino acids: CAISDRLAPTSTDTQYF. The chain uses TRBV10-3 and TRBJ2-3; 8 bases fit TRBD2. The CDR3 sequence is 17 residues long. Germline V gene data show CDR1 as ENHRY and CDR2 as SYGVKD. The trim removed 3 bases at V and 0 bases at J, leaving 8 bases unmatched.

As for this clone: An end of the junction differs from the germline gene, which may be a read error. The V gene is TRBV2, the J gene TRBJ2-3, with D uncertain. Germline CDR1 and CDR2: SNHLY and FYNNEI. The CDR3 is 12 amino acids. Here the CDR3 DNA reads TGTGCCAGCAGAATAAGCACGGATACGCAGTATTTT. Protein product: CASRISTDTQYF.

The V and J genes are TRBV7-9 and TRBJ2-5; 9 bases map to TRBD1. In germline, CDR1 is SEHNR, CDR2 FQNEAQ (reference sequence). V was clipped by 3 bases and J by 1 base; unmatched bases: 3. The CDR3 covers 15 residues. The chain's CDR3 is CASSLTDRGQETQYF. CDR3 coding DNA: TGTGCCAGCAGCTTGACGGACAGGGGCCAAGAGACCCAGTACTTC.

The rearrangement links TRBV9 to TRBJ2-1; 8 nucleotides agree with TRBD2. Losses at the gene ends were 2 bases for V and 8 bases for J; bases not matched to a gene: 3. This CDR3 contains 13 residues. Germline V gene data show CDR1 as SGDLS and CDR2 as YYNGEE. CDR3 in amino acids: CASSVGGGDEQFF. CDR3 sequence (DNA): TGTGCCAGCAGCGTCGGGGGGGGAGATGAGCAGTTCTTC.

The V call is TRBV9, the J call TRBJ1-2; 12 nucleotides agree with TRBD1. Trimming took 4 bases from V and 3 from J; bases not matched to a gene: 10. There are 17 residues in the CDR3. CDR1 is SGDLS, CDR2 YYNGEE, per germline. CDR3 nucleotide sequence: TGTGCCAGCAGCAATCCGGGACAGGGGGCGGCTCACTATGGCTACACCTTC. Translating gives CASSNPGQGAAHYGYTF.

The CDR3 sequence: CASSPLRGTEAFF. For the CDR3, the DNA is TGTGCCAGCAGCCCTTTAAGGGGCACTGAAGCTTTCTTT. V gene TRBV6-5 combines with J gene TRBJ1-1; possibly TRBD1 for D (5 bases). Germline V gives CDR1 MNHEY, CDR2 SVGAGI. The CDR3 extends over 13 amino acids. The V gene lost 6 bases and the J gene lost 4 bases, with 12 bases spanning the gap.

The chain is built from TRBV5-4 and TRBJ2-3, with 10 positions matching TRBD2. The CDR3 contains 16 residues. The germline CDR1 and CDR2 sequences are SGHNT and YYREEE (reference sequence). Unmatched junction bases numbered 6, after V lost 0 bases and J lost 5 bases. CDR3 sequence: CASSLAPSGGKDTQYF. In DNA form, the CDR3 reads TGTGCCAGCAGCTTGGCCCCTAGCGGGGGCAAAGATACGCAGTATTTT.

The CDR3 loop reads CASSQPTSGSYEQYF. The CDR3 nucleotides are TGCGCCAGCAGCCAACCGACTAGCGGCTCCTACGAGCAGTACTTC. The chain recombines TRBV4-1 with TRBJ2-7, with TRBD2 matching over 9 bases. This CDR3 comprises 15 residues. The germline gives CDR1 MGHRA, CDR2 YSYEKL. With V trimmed by 2 bases and J by 0 bases, 2 bases remained unmatched.

Here the CDR3 reads CASSLGTGAANYGYTF. For the CDR3, the DNA is TGTGCCAGCAGTCTCGGGACAGGGGCTGCTAACTATGGCTACACCTTC. This chain links TRBV6-4 with TRBJ1-2, with 10 bases identical to TRBD1. This CDR3 region has 16 residues. With V trimmed by 5 bases and J by 0 bases, 6 bases remained unmatched. In germline, CDR1 is MRHNA, CDR2 SNTAGT.

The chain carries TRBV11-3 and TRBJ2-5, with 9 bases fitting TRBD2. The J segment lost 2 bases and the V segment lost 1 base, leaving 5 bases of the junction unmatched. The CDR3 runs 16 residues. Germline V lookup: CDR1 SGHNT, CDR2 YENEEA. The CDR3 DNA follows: TGTGCCAGCAGCTTAGGCACTAGCGGGCAACAAGAGACCCAGTACTTC. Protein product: CASSLGTSGQQETQYF.

The CDR3 DNA follows: TGTGCCAGCAGCCTGACCGCAGGGTCCTACAATGAGCAGTTCTTC. It is translated as CASSLTAGSYNEQFF. The rearrangement uses TRBV6-5 and TRBJ2-1, with a possible D match to TRBD1 (5 bases). Trimming took 6 bases from V and 1 from J, leaving 13 bases between them. This CDR3 has 15 residues. CDR1 and CDR2 (germline): MNHEY, SVGAGI.

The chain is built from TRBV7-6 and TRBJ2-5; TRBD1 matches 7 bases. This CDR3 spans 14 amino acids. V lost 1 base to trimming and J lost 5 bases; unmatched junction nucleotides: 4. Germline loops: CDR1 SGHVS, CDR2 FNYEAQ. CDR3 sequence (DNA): TGTGCCAGCAGCTTAGACAGGGGATGGGAGACCCAGTACTTC. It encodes CASSLDRGWETQYF. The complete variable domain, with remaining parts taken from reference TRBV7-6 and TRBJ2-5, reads GAGVSQSPRYKVTKRGQDVALRCDPISGHVSLYWYRQALGQGPEFLTYFNYEAQQDKSGLPNDRFSAERPEGSISTLTIQRTEQRDSAMYRCASSLDRGWETQYFGPGTRLLVL.

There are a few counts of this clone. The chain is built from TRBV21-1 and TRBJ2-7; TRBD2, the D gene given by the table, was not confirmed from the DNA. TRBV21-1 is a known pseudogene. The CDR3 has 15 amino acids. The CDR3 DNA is TGTGCCAGCAGCGGACTAGATAGGAGCTCCTACGAGCAGTACTTC. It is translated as CASSGLDRSSYEQYF.

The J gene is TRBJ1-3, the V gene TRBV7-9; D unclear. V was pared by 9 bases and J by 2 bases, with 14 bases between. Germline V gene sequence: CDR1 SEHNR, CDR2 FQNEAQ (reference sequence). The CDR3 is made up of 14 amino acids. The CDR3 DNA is TGTGCCAGTGGCGGGGAGCTCACTGGAAACACCATATATTTT. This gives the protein CASGGELTGNTIYF.

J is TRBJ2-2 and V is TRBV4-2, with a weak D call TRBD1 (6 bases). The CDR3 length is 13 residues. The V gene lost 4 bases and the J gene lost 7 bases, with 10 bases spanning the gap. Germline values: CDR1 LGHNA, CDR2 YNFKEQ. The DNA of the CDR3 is TGTGCCAGCAGCCCGCACAGGGACGGGGAGCTGTTTTTT. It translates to CASSPHRDGELFF.

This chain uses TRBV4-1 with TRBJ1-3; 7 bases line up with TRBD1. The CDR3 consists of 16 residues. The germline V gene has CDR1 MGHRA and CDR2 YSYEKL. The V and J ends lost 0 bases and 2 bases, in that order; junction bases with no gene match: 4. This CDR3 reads CASSQDERGPGNTIYF. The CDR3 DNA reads TGCGCCAGCAGCCAAGATGAGAGGGGGCCTGGAAACACCATATATTTT.

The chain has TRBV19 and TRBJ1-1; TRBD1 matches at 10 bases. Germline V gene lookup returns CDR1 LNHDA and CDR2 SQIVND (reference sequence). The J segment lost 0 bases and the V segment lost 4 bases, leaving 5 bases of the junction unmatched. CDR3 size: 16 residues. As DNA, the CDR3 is TGTGCCAGTAGTAAACCGACAGGGGGCATGAACACTGAAGCTTTCTTT. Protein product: CASSKPTGGMNTEAFF.

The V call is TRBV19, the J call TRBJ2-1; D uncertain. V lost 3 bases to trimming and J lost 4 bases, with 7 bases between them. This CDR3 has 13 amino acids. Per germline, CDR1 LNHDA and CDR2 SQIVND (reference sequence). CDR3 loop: CASSIEVYNEQFF. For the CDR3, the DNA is TGTGCCAGTAGTATTGAGGTGTACAATGAGCAGTTCTTC.

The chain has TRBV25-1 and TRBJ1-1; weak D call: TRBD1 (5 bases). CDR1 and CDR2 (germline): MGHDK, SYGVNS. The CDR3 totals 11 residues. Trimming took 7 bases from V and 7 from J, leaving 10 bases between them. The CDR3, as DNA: TGTGCCAGCAAGCAGGGAATTGAAGCTTTCTTT. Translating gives CASKQGIEAFF.

The CDR3 here is CASSLIRRDRGYGYTF. The DNA of the CDR3 is TGTGCCAGCAGCTTAATTAGAAGGGACAGGGGCTATGGCTACACCTTC. This chain joins TRBV11-2 and TRBJ1-2, with 10 bases fitting TRBD1. The J segment lost 4 bases and the V segment lost 2 bases, leaving 7 bases of the junction unmatched. The CDR3 contains 16 residues. Germline CDR1 is SGHAT and CDR2 is FQNNGV.